The 21 T cell receptor beta chains below were found in one sample sequenced in a study of blood T cell repertoires in COVID-19. Clones were sequenced by immunoSEQ multiplex PCR, and TCRdb holds only the in-frame ones, with some missing. The sample carries around 160,000 clones, 75% to 85% recorded once. Sequenced material: peripheral blood. Every receptor here comes from a man between 60 and 75 years old with active or convalescent COVID-19.

The rearrangement joins TRBV19 to TRBJ1-5; 10 nucleotides agree with TRBD1. This CDR3 has 16 amino acids. V gave up 0 bases and J gave up 2 bases; unmatched junction bases: 1. CDR1 and CDR2 (germline): LNHDA, SQIVND (reference sequence). The CDR3 loop is CASSIDGTGGNQPQHF. The CDR3 DNA follows: TGTGCCAGTAGTATAGATGGGACAGGGGGCAATCAGCCCCAGCATTTT. Complete variable domain (other parts from reference TRBV19 and TRBJ1-5): DGGITQSPKYLFRKEGQNVTLSCEQNLNHDAMYWYRQDPGQGLRLIYYSQIVNDFQKGDIAEGYSVSREKKESFPLTVTSAQKNPTAFYLCASSIDGTGGNQPQHFGDGTRLSIL.

The rearrangement uses TRBV6-6 and TRBJ2-5, with TRBD1 identical over 8 bases. Germline V gene sequence: CDR1 MNHNY, CDR2 SVGAGI (reference sequence). The CDR3 loop spans 12 amino acids. V was pared by 6 bases and J by 4 bases, with 1 base of the junction left unmatched. In DNA form, the CDR3 reads TGTGCCAGCAGGACAGGGGTAGAGACCCAGTACTTC. Its protein product is CASRTGVETQYF.

J is TRBJ2-1 and V is TRBV29-1; 11 nucleotides line up with TRBD2. Germline CDR1 reads SQVTM; CDR2 reads ANQGSEA. The V segment lost 1 base and the J segment 5 bases; nucleotides outside the gene matches: 10. This CDR3 region has 17 residues. CDR3 nucleotide sequence: TGCAGCGTTGAAGCTCTAGCGGGAGGCCTCGGCCACAATGAGCAGTTCTTC. Its protein is CSVEALAGGLGHNEQFF.

This rearrangement joins TRBV12-1 to TRBJ2-1; the table gives TRBD2 as D, unverified against the DNA. TRBV12-1 is assigned pseudogene status. This CDR3 has 16 amino acids. CDR3 in amino acids: CASSPPTSGRSNEQFF. The CDR3 DNA is TGTGCCAGCAGCCCACCGACTAGCGGGAGAAGCAATGAGCAGTTCTTC.

This clone was counted only a few times. The chain recombines TRBV28 with TRBJ2-7, with no clear D. Per germline, CDR1 MDHEN and CDR2 SYDVKM. CDR3 length: 15 amino acids. With 4 bases removed from V and 4 bases from J, the gap between germline ends came to 17 bases. CDR3 residues: CASSSRRSSLYEQYF. CDR3 nucleotide sequence: TGTGCCAGCAGTTCCCGTAGAAGTAGCCTTTACGAGCAGTACTTC. The whole variable domain, remainder taken from reference TRBV28 and TRBJ2-7, is DVKVTQSSRYLVKRTGEKVFLECVQDMDHENMFWYRQDPGLGLRLIYFSYDVKMKEKGDIPEGYSVSREKKERFSLILESASTNQTSMYLCASSSRRSSLYEQYFGPGTRLTVT.

The chain employs TRBV7-3 and TRBJ2-2, with D possibly being TRBD2 (5 bases). The CDR3 extends over 13 amino acids. V lost 5 bases to trimming and J lost 4 bases, with 8 bases between them. Germline V CDR1 and CDR2: SGHTA, FQGTGA. The DNA for the CDR3 is TGTGCCAGCAGCCTCCGGGGCACCGGGGAGCTGTTTTTT. Protein sequence: CASSLRGTGELFF.

This clone was recorded a few times. V usage is TRBV2 and J usage is TRBJ1-3, with 7 positions matching TRBD1. CDR3 length equals 15 residues. V shed 6 bases, J shed 0 bases, and the junction held 5 bases outside the gene matches. Germline CDR1 and CDR2: SNHLY and FYNNEI. The DNA for the CDR3 is TGTGCCAGCAGCGGAGACAGGGACTCTGGAAACACCATATATTTT. It encodes CASSGDRDSGNTIYF.

This chain joins TRBV6-1 and TRBJ1-3; unclear D gene. Trimming stripped 3 bases from V and 4 bases from J, with 10 bases between. CDR1 and CDR2 (germline): MNHNS, SASEGT. The CDR3 contains 14 residues. DNA for the CDR3: TGTGCCAGCAGTGATGGGGAGATAGGAAACACCATATATTTT. Protein sequence: CASSDGEIGNTIYF.

The chain recombines TRBV14 with TRBJ2-7; tentative D call: TRBD2 (6 bases). The CDR3 runs to 18 residues. Germline lookup yields CDR1 SGHDN and CDR2 FVKESK. Trimming took off 2 bases at V and 2 bases at J, with 22 bases between the two ends. This chain's CDR3 is CASSQFEGTGSKAYEQYF. CDR3 nucleotide sequence: TGTGCCAGCAGCCAATTTGAGGGGACCGGGAGTAAGGCCTACGAGCAGTACTTC.

V usage is TRBV4-3 and J usage is TRBJ1-6; maybe TRBD1 (5 bases). Germline CDR1 LGHNA, CDR2 YSLEER. There are 13 residues in the CDR3. V was pared by 8 bases and J by 4 bases, with 9 bases between. CDR3 DNA: TGCGCCAGCCGGGGACTGTATAATTCACCCCTCCACTTT. Amino acid sequence: CASRGLYNSPLHF.

The chain combines TRBV4-1 with TRBJ2-7; 7 nucleotides align to TRBD2. Germline V gene lookup returns CDR1 MGHRA and CDR2 YSYEKL. With V trimmed by 0 bases and J by 2 bases, 4 bases remained unmatched. The CDR3 sequence is 15 residues long. CDR3 nucleotides: TGCGCCAGCAGCCAAGAGGGGCGGGGGACCTACGAGCAGTACTTC. It codes for CASSQEGRGTYEQYF.

This chain joins TRBV30 and TRBJ2-7, with D perhaps TRBD2 (6 bases). Trimming removed 2 bases from V and 3 bases from J, with 11 bases in between. Germline CDR1 reads GTSNPN; CDR2 reads SVGIG (reference sequence). This CDR3 has 13 residues. CDR3 loop: CAWSTGGSYEQYF. Here the CDR3 DNA reads TGTGCCTGGAGTACCGGGGGAAGCTACGAGCAGTACTTC.

The chain couples TRBV5-1 to TRBJ1-3; 7 bases agree with TRBD1. The CDR3 spans 13 residues. V was pared by 6 bases and J by 2 bases, with 2 bases of the junction left unmatched. Germline loops: CDR1 SGHRS, CDR2 YFSETQ. CDR3 region: CASKGAAGNTIYF. The CDR3 nucleotides read TGCGCCAGCAAGGGGGCGGCTGGAAACACCATATATTTT.

The rearrangement uses TRBV5-1 and TRBJ1-3; weak D call: TRBD1 (5 bases). The germline gives CDR1 SGHRS, CDR2 YFSETQ. V was cut by 0 bases and J by 3 bases, with 13 bases left in between. This CDR3 comprises 16 residues. CDR3 in amino acids: CASSLGGASGGNTIYF. The DNA of the CDR3 is TGCGCCAGCAGCTTGGGTGGGGCGTCGGGTGGAAACACCATATATTTT.

As for this clone: Within the sample, other DNA sequences also encode this same CDR3. The gene calls are TRBV7-2 and TRBJ2-2, with D possibly TRBD2 on 5 matching bases. The V and J ends lost 1 base and 4 bases respectively, with 10 bases between them. This CDR3 comprises 15 residues. Germline V gives CDR1 SGHTA, CDR2 FQGNSA. DNA for the CDR3: TGTGCCAGCAGCTTAGTACCGGGAAGCACCGGGGAGCTGTTTTTT. Its translation is CASSLVPGSTGELFF.

The rearrangement uses TRBV7-3 and TRBJ2-7, with D tentatively TRBD2 (6 bases). The germline CDR1 and CDR2 sequences are SGHTA and FQGTGA. The V gene lost 3 bases and the J gene lost 0 bases, with 12 bases spanning the gap. The CDR3 is made up of 15 amino acids. DNA for the CDR3: TGTGCCAGCAGCTTGGGCGGGGACTCCTCCTACGAGCAGTACTTC. It translates to CASSLGGDSSYEQYF.

This chain connects TRBV6-2 or TRBV6-3 to TRBJ2-5, with TRBD2 identical over 12 bases. CDR1 is MNHEY, CDR2 SVGEGT, per germline. Unmatched junction bases numbered 1, after V lost 0 bases and J lost 5 bases. The CDR3 totals 15 residues. The CDR3 reads CASSYSLAGGETQYF. CDR3 in DNA: TGTGCCAGCAGTTACTCCCTAGCGGGAGGGGAGACCCAGTACTTC.

This clone was counted a single time. The V gene is TRBV9, the J gene TRBJ1-1, with 10 bases identical to TRBD1. The germline V gene has CDR1 SGDLS and CDR2 YYNGEE. Unmatched junction bases numbered 7, after V lost 4 bases and J lost 1 base. The CDR3 length is 16 residues. CDR3 nucleotides: TGTGCCAGCAGCCGAGGGACAGGGGAAGGGAACACTGAAGCTTTCTTT. The encoded protein is CASSRGTGEGNTEAFF.

The rearrangement joins TRBV18 to TRBJ1-5, with 8 bases identical to TRBD1. This CDR3 is 15 amino acids long. The germline gives CDR1 KGHSH, CDR2 LQKENI. Germline trimming cut 4 bases from V and 3 bases from J; bases unmatched to any gene: 5. The CDR3 coding sequence is TGTGCCAGCTCACAAGGACAGGGCTCCAATCAGCCCCAGCATTTT. Amino acid sequence: CASSQGQGSNQPQHF.

This clone was counted a few times. The chain uses TRBV6-2 or TRBV6-3 and TRBJ2-3, with D possibly matching TRBD2 (6 bases). This CDR3 has 16 residues. V was cut by 4 bases and J by 5 bases, with 19 bases left in between. In germline, CDR1 is MNHEY, CDR2 SVGEGT. The CDR3 region is CASSWASRERIDTQYF. CDR3 DNA: TGTGCCAGCAGTTGGGCGAGTCGGGAGAGGATAGATACGCAGTATTTT.

The chain recombines TRBV27 with TRBJ1-2; 11 nucleotides line up with TRBD1. This CDR3 has 15 residues. CDR1 and CDR2 from the germline V gene are MNHEY and SMNVEV (reference sequence). J was trimmed by 8 bases and V by 1 base; bases with no gene match: 6. The CDR3 nucleotides are TGTGCCAGCAGTTTATTTGGACAGGGGGCCAGCGGCTACACCTTC. The encoded protein is CASSLFGQGASGYTF.